The TCR beta chain under discussion was sequenced for a study of blood T cell repertoires in COVID-19. Study-level background: Specimens from acute and convalescent COVID-19 originated in the United States, Italy and Spain.

Clones were sequenced by immunoSEQ multiplex PCR, and TCRdb holds only the in-frame ones, with some missing. The sample lists tens of thousands of clones; roughly 87% were seen once. CDR1 WNHNN and CDR2 SYGVQD come from the germline V gene (reference sequence). The CDR3 totals 13 residues. Trimming pared 5 bases from V and 7 bases from J, leaving 14 bases between. The sample was peripheral blood. The receptor was isolated from a human donor in a cohort sampled during active COVID-19. The V and J genes are TRBV10-1 and TRBJ2-5; possibly TRBD1 for D (8 bases). The CDR3 spells CASSPDREGTQYF. The CDR3, as DNA: TGCGCCAGCAGTCCGGACAGGGAGGGGACCCAGTACTTC.